Listed below are T cell receptor beta chains from one sample, sequenced in a study of blood T cell repertoires in COVID-19. The table came from immunoSEQ multiplex PCR; TCRdb's copy has only in-frame clones and leaves some out. The sample shows fewer than 250,000 clones, around 90% of them seen only once. Sequencing used peripheral blood. All receptors derive from a young man with COVID-19, enrolled during active disease. CDR3s include the opening cysteine and the closing phenylalanine or tryptophan. D genes are given only for firm matches. The size entry is marked missing in some rows and otherwise reads once, few, many or a size class.

abundance: many
v_gene: TRBV6-5
d_gene: TRBD1
j_gene: TRBJ1-2
CDR3aa: CASSPGTDYGYTF
CDR3nt: TGTGCCAGCAGTCCCGGGACAGACTATGGCTACACCTTC

abundance: .
v_gene: TRBV25-1
d_gene: .
j_gene: TRBJ1-2
CDR3aa: CASSDTGSYGYTF
CDR3nt: TGTGCCAGCAGTGATACAGGGAGCTATGGCTACACCTTC

abundance: .
v_gene: TRBV4-1
d_gene: TRBD1
j_gene: TRBJ1-1
CDR3aa: CASSLRDSHTEAFF
CDR3nt: TGCGCCAGCAGCCTCCGGGACAGTCACACTGAAGCTTTCTTT

abundance: .
v_gene: TRBV7-9
d_gene: TRBD1
j_gene: TRBJ2-7
CDR3aa: CASSRSTGTGSYEQYF
CDR3nt: TGTGCCAGCAGCCGATCCACCGGGACAGGGTCATACGAGCAGTACTTC

abundance: .
v_gene: TRBV4-1
d_gene: TRBD1
j_gene: TRBJ1-1
CDR3aa: CASSQDRDRGASTEAFF
CDR3nt: TGCGCCAGCAGCCAAGACCGGGACAGGGGTGCGAGCACTGAAGCTTTCTTT

abundance: .
v_gene: TRBV6-5
d_gene: .
j_gene: TRBJ1-6
CDR3aa: CASSYGRDSPLHF
CDR3nt: TGTGCCAGCAGTTACGGGCGGGATTCACCCCTCCACTTT

abundance: .
v_gene: TRBV5-5
d_gene: TRBD2
j_gene: TRBJ2-2
CDR3aa: CASSSSGGGGELFF
CDR3nt: TGTGCCAGCAGCTCTAGCGGGGGAGGCGGGGAGCTGTTTTTT

abundance: few
v_gene: TRBV2
d_gene: .
j_gene: TRBJ1-6
CDR3aa: CASTNEERISPLHF
CDR3nt: TGTGCCAGCACTAACGAGGAACGCATTTCACCCCTCCACTTT

abundance: .
v_gene: TRBV9
d_gene: TRBD2
j_gene: TRBJ2-3
CDR3aa: CASSAGLAGGYATQYF
CDR3nt: TGTGCCAGCAGCGCGGGACTAGCGGGGGGGTACGCTACGCAGTATTTT

abundance: .
v_gene: TRBV11-2
d_gene: TRBD1
j_gene: TRBJ2-5
CDR3aa: CASSPTGGAFETQYF
CDR3nt: TGTGCCAGCAGCCCTACAGGGGGCGCCTTTGAGACCCAGTACTTC

abundance: .
v_gene: TRBV5-1
d_gene: TRBD1
j_gene: TRBJ1-1
CDR3aa: CASSLEGQGSTEAFF
CDR3nt: TGCGCCAGCAGCTTGGAAGGACAGGGGAGTACTGAAGCTTTCTTT

abundance: .
v_gene: TRBV11-2
d_gene: .
j_gene: TRBJ2-7
CDR3aa: CASSPTGYEQYF
CDR3nt: TGTGCCAGCAGCCCTACAGGGTACGAGCAGTACTTC

abundance: few
v_gene: TRBV6-6
d_gene: TRBD1
j_gene: TRBJ1-2
CDR3aa: CASSSRPGQGAGLSYGYTF
CDR3nt: TGTGCCAGCAGCTCGCGGCCTGGACAGGGCGCGGGGTTAAGCTATGGCTACACCTTC

abundance: .
v_gene: TRBV4-1
d_gene: TRBD2
j_gene: TRBJ2-7
CDR3aa: CASSPSGGYEQYF
CDR3nt: TGCGCCAGCAGCCCCAGCGGGGGCTACGAGCAGTACTTC

abundance: .
v_gene: TRBV19
d_gene: .
j_gene: TRBJ1-1
CDR3aa: CASEDRMNTEAFF
CDR3nt: TGTGCCAGCGAGGACAGAATGAACACTGAAGCTTTCTTT

abundance: .
v_gene: TRBV6-5
d_gene: .
j_gene: TRBJ1-5
CDR3aa: CASSRAQGQQPQHF
CDR3nt: TGTGCCAGCAGTAGGGCGCAGGGGCAGCAGCCCCAGCATTTT

abundance: .
v_gene: TRBV19
d_gene: .
j_gene: TRBJ1-2
CDR3aa: CASSISGNYGYTF
CDR3nt: TGTGCCAGTAGTATATCGGGAAACTATGGCTACACCTTC

abundance: .
v_gene: TRBV27
d_gene: .
j_gene: TRBJ2-5
CDR3aa: CASSVFGETQYF
CDR3nt: TGTGCCAGCAGTGTCTTCGGAGAGACCCAGTACTTC

abundance: .
v_gene: TRBV7-9
d_gene: TRBD1
j_gene: TRBJ2-1
CDR3aa: CASSPRDSHEQFF
CDR3nt: TGTGCCAGCAGCCCTCGGGACAGCCATGAGCAGTTCTTC

abundance: .
v_gene: TRBV7-9
d_gene: .
j_gene: TRBJ1-1
CDR3aa: CASSLEGDTEAFF
CDR3nt: TGTGCCAGCAGCTTAGAGGGGGACACTGAAGCTTTCTTT

abundance: .
v_gene: TRBV30
d_gene: TRBD1
j_gene: TRBJ1-2
CDR3aa: CACSGQLPLGGGYTF
CDR3nt: TGTGCCTGCTCGGGACAGTTACCCCTCGGCGGGGGCTACACCTTC

abundance: few
v_gene: TRBV11-2
d_gene: .
j_gene: TRBJ2-2
CDR3aa: CASSLFRGGVAGELFF
CDR3nt: TGTGCCAGCAGCTTATTCCGGGGTGGGGTAGCCGGGGAGCTGTTTTTT

abundance: .
v_gene: TRBV10-3
d_gene: .
j_gene: TRBJ1-3
CDR3aa: CAAGQSGNTIYF
CDR3nt: TGTGCCGCCGGACAGTCTGGAAACACCATATATTTT

abundance: .
v_gene: TRBV5-1
d_gene: .
j_gene: TRBJ2-3
CDR3aa: CASSLGGFANTDTQYF
CDR3nt: TGCGCCAGCAGCTTGGGAGGTTTCGCGAACACAGATACGCAGTATTTT

abundance: .
v_gene: TRBV18
d_gene: .
j_gene: TRBJ1-1
CDR3aa: CASSPMGQGNTEAFF
CDR3nt: TGTGCCAGCTCACCAATGGGGCAGGGAAACACTGAAGCTTTCTTT

abundance: .
v_gene: TRBV19
d_gene: .
j_gene: TRBJ2-2
CDR3aa: CASSIGQGRGTGELFF
CDR3nt: TGTGCCAGTAGTATAGGCCAGGGCCGGGGGACCGGGGAGCTGTTTTTT

abundance: .
v_gene: TRBV5-4
d_gene: TRBD1
j_gene: TRBJ1-1
CDR3aa: CASSSRTGGETEAFF
CDR3nt: TGTGCCAGCAGTTCCAGGACAGGGGGCGAGACTGAAGCTTTCTTT

abundance: .
v_gene: TRBV6-5
d_gene: .
j_gene: TRBJ1-5
CDR3aa: CASSIELNQPQHF
CDR3nt: TGTGCCAGCAGCATCGAGTTAAATCAGCCCCAGCATTTT

abundance: .
v_gene: TRBV30
d_gene: TRBD1
j_gene: TRBJ1-4
CDR3aa: CAWSPGGDEKLFF
CDR3nt: TGTGCCTGGAGTCCAGGGGGCGATGAAAAACTGTTTTTT

abundance: .
v_gene: TRBV5-1
d_gene: TRBD1
j_gene: TRBJ1-2
CDR3aa: CASSVQGAEGYTF
CDR3nt: TGCGCCAGCAGCGTACAGGGGGCCGAAGGCTACACCTTC

abundance: once
v_gene: TRBV13
d_gene: TRBD1
j_gene: TRBJ1-2
CDR3aa: CASSSGTDYGYTF
CDR3nt: TGTGCCAGCAGCTCCGGGACAGATTATGGCTACACCTTC

abundance: .
v_gene: TRBV9
d_gene: .
j_gene: TRBJ2-7
CDR3aa: CASSVAAGSPYEQYF
CDR3nt: TGTGCCAGCAGCGTAGCGGCCGGGTCCCCCTACGAGCAGTACTTC

abundance: .
v_gene: TRBV12-3/TRBV12-4
d_gene: .
j_gene: TRBJ1-2
CDR3aa: CASSRTATYGYTF
CDR3nt: TGTGCCAGCAGCCGGACAGCCACCTATGGCTACACCTTC

abundance: .
v_gene: TRBV10-3
d_gene: .
j_gene: TRBJ1-2
CDR3aa: CAISGVNYGYTF
CDR3nt: TGTGCCATCTCAGGGGTAAACTATGGCTACACCTTC

abundance: .
v_gene: TRBV7-9
d_gene: .
j_gene: TRBJ2-3
CDR3aa: CASRADHVTDTQYF
CDR3nt: TGTGCCAGCAGAGCCGATCATGTCACAGATACGCAGTATTTT

abundance: .
v_gene: TRBV11-1
d_gene: .
j_gene: TRBJ1-1
CDR3aa: CASSGAAGTPNTEAFF
CDR3nt: TGTGCCAGCAGCGGAGCAGCCGGGACACCGAACACTGAAGCTTTCTTT

abundance: .
v_gene: TRBV14
d_gene: .
j_gene: TRBJ1-1
CDR3aa: CASSQDRGIEAFF
CDR3nt: TGTGCCAGCAGCCAAGATCGAGGGATTGAAGCTTTCTTT

abundance: .
v_gene: TRBV19
d_gene: .
j_gene: TRBJ1-1
CDR3aa: CASSGILGTRNTEAFF
CDR3nt: TGTGCCAGTAGTGGAATTTTGGGGACACGTAACACTGAAGCTTTCTTT

abundance: few
v_gene: TRBV29-1
d_gene: .
j_gene: TRBJ1-5
CDR3aa: CSAAYSDSSQPQHF
CDR3nt: TGCAGCGCCGCGTACTCCGACAGCTCGCAGCCCCAGCATTTT

abundance: .
v_gene: TRBV12-3/TRBV12-4
d_gene: .
j_gene: TRBJ2-3
CDR3aa: CASSFYAGDTQYF
CDR3nt: TGTGCCAGCAGTTTTTACGCGGGAGATACGCAGTATTTT

abundance: .
v_gene: TRBV5-5
d_gene: .
j_gene: TRBJ2-7
CDR3aa: CASSAPGFEQYF
CDR3nt: TGTGCCAGCAGCGCACCTGGCTTCGAGCAGTACTTC

abundance: .
v_gene: TRBV10-3
d_gene: .
j_gene: TRBJ1-2
CDR3aa: CASKGREDGYTF
CDR3nt: TGTGCCTCCAAGGGGAGGGAGGATGGCTACACCTTC

abundance: .
v_gene: TRBV6-5
d_gene: .
j_gene: TRBJ1-5
CDR3aa: CASGQGLGPQHF
CDR3nt: TGTGCCAGCGGTCAGGGGTTAGGGCCCCAGCATTTT

abundance: .
v_gene: TRBV4-1
d_gene: TRBD1
j_gene: TRBJ2-7
CDR3aa: CASSLRSGGYEQYF
CDR3nt: TGCGCCAGCAGCCTACGATCAGGGGGCTACGAGCAGTACTTC

abundance: .
v_gene: TRBV2
d_gene: .
j_gene: TRBJ1-1
CDR3aa: CASSNRELNTEAFF
CDR3nt: TGTGCCAGCAGTAACAGGGAACTGAACACTGAAGCTTTCTTT

abundance: .
v_gene: TRBV30
d_gene: TRBD1
j_gene: TRBJ1-1
CDR3aa: CAWADRTKNTEAFF
CDR3nt: TGTGCCTGGGCGGACAGGACCAAGAACACTGAAGCTTTCTTT

abundance: .
v_gene: TRBV6-5
d_gene: TRBD1
j_gene: TRBJ2-7
CDR3aa: CASSTGTDVYEQYF
CDR3nt: TGTGCCAGCAGCACCGGGACAGACGTCTACGAGCAGTACTTC

abundance: .
v_gene: TRBV29-1
d_gene: .
j_gene: TRBJ1-1
CDR3aa: CSVERQLNTEAFF
CDR3nt: TGCAGCGTTGAGAGACAGTTGAACACTGAAGCTTTCTTT

abundance: .
v_gene: TRBV19
d_gene: TRBD2
j_gene: TRBJ2-5
CDR3aa: CASSSRGGETQYF
CDR3nt: TGTGCCAGTAGTTCCCGGGGGGGGGAGACCCAGTACTTC

abundance: .
v_gene: TRBV3-1/TRBV3-2
d_gene: TRBD2
j_gene: TRBJ2-3
CDR3aa: CASSQRGASGALTDTQYF
CDR3nt: TGTGCCAGCAGCCAAAGGGGGGCTAGCGGGGCCCTAACAGATACGCAGTATTTT

abundance: .
v_gene: TRBV5-4
d_gene: .
j_gene: TRBJ1-1
CDR3aa: CASSLEGGTRVVGTEAFF
CDR3nt: TGTGCCAGCAGCTTGGAGGGGGGGACCAGGGTAGTTGGGACTGAAGCTTTCTTT

abundance: .
v_gene: TRBV15
d_gene: .
j_gene: TRBJ2-5
CDR3aa: CATSRDEYGYQETQYF
CDR3nt: TGTGCCACCAGCAGAGATGAGTACGGGTACCAAGAGACCCAGTACTTC

abundance: .
v_gene: TRBV7-2
d_gene: .
j_gene: TRBJ1-2
CDR3aa: CASSLSPSTNYGYTF
CDR3nt: TGTGCCAGCAGCTTATCACCTAGCACTAACTATGGCTACACCTTC

abundance: .
v_gene: TRBV6-1
d_gene: TRBD2
j_gene: TRBJ2-7
CDR3aa: CASSEVLAGFYEQYF
CDR3nt: TGTGCCAGCAGTGAAGTGCTAGCGGGGTTCTACGAGCAGTACTTC

abundance: .
v_gene: TRBV15
d_gene: .
j_gene: TRBJ2-7
CDR3aa: CATSRQVSYEQYF
CDR3nt: TGTGCCACCAGCCGCCAGGTCTCCTACGAGCAGTACTTC

abundance: once
v_gene: TRBV5-1
d_gene: .
j_gene: TRBJ2-2
CDR3aa: CASSLDKTNTGELFF
CDR3nt: TGCGCCAGCAGCTTGGACAAGACGAACACCGGGGAGCTGTTTTTT

abundance: .
v_gene: TRBV18
d_gene: TRBD1
j_gene: TRBJ1-1
CDR3aa: CASSPGINRGTEAFF
CDR3nt: TGTGCCAGCTCACCAGGAATTAACAGGGGGACTGAAGCTTTCTTT